Shown below are 21 T cell receptor beta chains from a single sample sequenced in a study of T-cell memory formation after mild COVID-19. TCRdb passed the 5' RACE reads through MiXCR, listing each CDR3 protein once. The sample lists 150,000 or so distinct CDR3 sequences, approximately 14% occurring once. Sample: PBMCs or a T cell subset sorted from them (not recorded which). These receptors all stem from an adult woman who had mild COVID-19 (a few samples of this study predate the infection). Cell type and time point are not known.

DNA of the CDR3: TGCAGTCGAAGGGCCATACCCCACAATGAGCAGTTCTTC. Amino acids: CSRRAIPHNEQFF. This chain uses TRBV20-1 with TRBJ2-1; unclear D gene. Germline CDR1 and CDR2: DFQATT and SNEGSKA (reference sequence). The CDR3 contains 13 residues. Deletions cut 8 bases from V and 5 bases from J, with 16 bases between.

The rearrangement links TRBV12-3 or TRBV12-4 to TRBJ2-5; no clear D gene. CDR3 length equals 13 residues. V lost 5 bases and J lost 5, with 12 bases in between. In nucleotides, the CDR3 is TGTGCCAGCAGTCCAGGAACCTGGGAGACCCAGTACTTC. This gives the protein CASSPGTWETQYF.

The genes are TRBV6-5 and TRBJ1-2; TRBD1 aligns across 12 bases. The V segment lost 6 bases and the J segment 7 bases; nucleotides outside the gene matches: 6. The CDR3 contains 14 residues. Germline V CDR1 and CDR2: MNHEY, SVGAGI. The CDR3 is CASSRDRGPGGYTF. The CDR3 DNA is TGTGCCAGCAGCCGGGACAGGGGGCCGGGTGGCTACACCTTC.

This clonotype was seen a few times. The genes are TRBV9 and TRBJ2-1, with a weak D call TRBD1 (6 bases). This CDR3 is 16 amino acids long. CDR1 SGDLS and CDR2 YYNGEE come from the germline V gene. V was pared by 0 bases and J by 12 bases, with 22 bases between. Here the CDR3 DNA reads TGTGCCAGCAGCGTAGTGGGGGAAAGGACAGCTGATGGGCAGTTCTTC. It encodes CASSVVGERTADGQFF.

This clonotype was found a few times. The V call is TRBV5-5, the J call TRBJ1-1; 9 bases line up with TRBD1. The CDR3 totals 14 residues. Germline V CDR1 and CDR2: SGHKS, YYEKEE (reference sequence). With 4 bases clipped from V and 4 bases from J, the junction kept 5 bases outside the gene matches. In nucleotides, the CDR3 is TGTGCCAGCAGCCCACAGGGGGCGTTCACTGAAGCTTTCTTT. Protein sequence: CASSPQGAFTEAFF.

This clonotype appeared a few times. The V and J genes are TRBV5-1 and TRBJ2-6, with a weak D call TRBD1 (5 bases). V dropped 1 base and J dropped 1 base, with 9 bases sitting between them. Germline V CDR1 and CDR2: SGHRS, YFSETQ. This CDR3 is 16 amino acids long. This chain's CDR3 is CASSLTRASGANVLTF. DNA for the CDR3: TGCGCCAGCAGCTTGACCAGGGCTTCTGGGGCCAACGTCCTGACTTTC.

This clonotype was observed a handful of times. The chain is built from TRBV20-1 and TRBJ1-1; 8 bases map to TRBD1. The length of the CDR3 is 13 residues. The trim removed 6 bases at V and 3 bases at J, leaving 6 bases unmatched. The germline CDR1 and CDR2 sequences are DFQATT and SNEGSKA (reference sequence). CDR3 in amino acids: CSAWTGTYTEAFF. In DNA form, the CDR3 reads TGCAGTGCGTGGACAGGGACGTACACTGAAGCTTTCTTT.

In DNA form, the CDR3 reads TGTGCCAGCGGAACGGACAACTCCTACAATGAGCAGTTCTTC. Translated, it gives CASGTDNSYNEQFF. J is TRBJ2-1 and V is TRBV7-3; possibly TRBD1 for D (5 bases). Germline V gene lookup returns CDR1 SGHTA and CDR2 FQGTGA. The ends were cut back, 8 bases at V and 0 bases at J, with 11 bases in the middle. The CDR3 is 14 amino acids.

The chain links TRBV5-1 to TRBJ2-5; 13 bases map to TRBD2. Germline V gene sequence: CDR1 SGHRS, CDR2 YFSETQ. The trim removed 3 bases at V and 2 bases at J, leaving 10 bases unmatched. The CDR3 is 18 residues long. In DNA form, the CDR3 reads TGCGCCAGCAGCTCGTGGACTAGCGGGAGAGGGATGCAAGAGACCCAGTACTTC. Translating gives CASSSWTSGRGMQETQYF.

The sample holds a few counts of this clonotype. V usage is TRBV11-3 and J usage is TRBJ2-2; 7 bases fit TRBD1. The J segment lost 7 bases and the V segment lost 10 bases, leaving 3 bases of the junction unmatched. Germline-derived CDR1 and CDR2 are SGHNT and YENEEA. The CDR3 length is 11 residues. The CDR3 nucleotides read TGTGCCACACAGGGGTACGGGGAGCTGTTTTTT. Translated, it gives CATQGYGELFF.

The chain links TRBV12-3 or TRBV12-4 to TRBJ1-1, with D possibly being TRBD1 (6 bases). Trimming took off 3 bases at V and 0 bases at J, with 8 bases between the two ends. This CDR3 contains 14 residues. The CDR3 sequence: CASSFGGLNTEAFF. DNA for the CDR3: TGTGCCAGCAGTTTCGGGGGCTTGAACACTGAAGCTTTCTTT.

This clonotype has at least ten counts. The chain couples TRBV4-2 to TRBJ2-2; D is uncertain. Trimming removed 0 bases at V and 1 base at J, with 9 bases between. This CDR3 region has 16 residues. The germline V gene encodes CDR1 LGHNA and CDR2 YNFKEQ. The CDR3 sequence is CASSQELGWNTGELFF. The CDR3 DNA sequence: TGTGCCAGCAGCCAAGAATTAGGGTGGAACACCGGGGAGCTGTTTTTT.

The V gene is TRBV7-9, the J gene TRBJ1-1; D is possibly TRBD1 (6 bases). Trimming left V 4 bases short and J 1 base short, with 10 bases between. CDR1 is SEHNR, CDR2 FQNEAQ, per germline (reference sequence). The length of the CDR3 is 14 residues. The CDR3 DNA is TGTGCCAGCAGCTCGACAGGAGGGAACACTGAAGCTTTCTTT. Its protein is CASSSTGGNTEAFF.

V gene TRBV7-2 combines with J gene TRBJ2-1; the D is unclear. The CDR3 totals 15 residues. The germline V gene encodes CDR1 SGHTA and CDR2 FQGNSA. Trimming shortened V by 5 bases and J by 0 bases, and 11 bases separated the two germline ends. The CDR3 spells CASSPTLSSYNEQFF. DNA of the CDR3: TGTGCCAGCAGCCCCACTCTTAGCTCCTACAATGAGCAGTTCTTC. The entire variable domain, with the rest obtained from reference TRBV7-2 and TRBJ2-1, is as follows: GAGVSQSPSNKVTEKGKDVELRCDPISGHTALYWYRQSLGQGLEFLIYFQGNSAPDKSGLPSDRFSAERTGGSVSTLTIQRTQQEDSAVYLCASSPTLSSYNEQFFGPGTRLTVL.

The chain links TRBV28 to TRBJ2-7; tentative D call: TRBD2 (6 bases). The CDR3 has 17 residues. Deletions cut 4 bases from V and 5 bases from J, with 24 bases between. Germline CDR1 MDHEN, CDR2 SYDVKM. The CDR3 DNA reads as TGTGCCAGCAGTTCCCCACGGGGGTCGGGAGAGGGTCACGAGCAGTACTTC. This gives the protein CASSSPRGSGEGHEQYF.

CDR3 amino acids: CASSLDIGNTEAFF. The CDR3 coding sequence is TGTGCCAGCAGCTTGGATATAGGGAACACTGAAGCTTTCTTT. The chain combines TRBV5-4 with TRBJ1-1, with D unresolved. V was trimmed by 0 bases and J by 1 base, leaving 7 bases between them. Germline CDR1 and CDR2: SGHNT and YYREEE (reference sequence). CDR3 length equals 14 residues.

This clonotype was found once. The chain links TRBV21-1 to TRBJ2-7; whether TRBD1, the table's D call, matches the DNA was not checked. TRBV21-1 is flagged as a pseudogene. The CDR3 is made up of 16 amino acids. The CDR3 is CASSKGKGQGVSGQYF. DNA for the CDR3: TGTGCCAGCAGCAAAGGGAAAGGACAGGGGGTCTCGGGGCAGTACTTC.

The chain has TRBV7-9 and TRBJ2-2; 7 positions match TRBD2. The J segment lost 4 bases and the V segment lost 5 bases, leaving 4 bases of the junction unmatched. The germline V gene encodes CDR1 SEHNR and CDR2 FQNEAQ (reference sequence). The CDR3 totals 14 residues. As DNA, the CDR3 is TGTGCCAGCAGCCCTGGGACTATCACCGGGGAGCTGTTTTTT. Translating it yields CASSPGTITGELFF.

The gene calls are TRBV18 and TRBJ2-7; 8 bases are shared with TRBD1. The CDR3 covers 15 residues. V trimming: 3 bases; J trimming: 3 bases; junction bases outside the gene matches: 7. Germline lookup yields CDR1 KGHSH and CDR2 LQKENI. CDR3 coding DNA: TGTGCCAGCTCACCCGGACAGGGAATGAACTACGAGCAGTACTTC. Residues: CASSPGQGMNYEQYF.

This clonotype came up a few times. This chain joins TRBV20-1 and TRBJ2-1; 11 bases match TRBD2. From germline, CDR1 is DFQATT and CDR2 SNEGSKA (reference sequence). The J segment lost 12 bases and the V segment lost 6 bases, leaving 19 bases of the junction unmatched. There are 16 residues in the CDR3. As DNA, the CDR3 is TGCAGTGCGAATCCCTCCATAGCGGGGGGGCCTCTGAGGCAGTTCTTC. Protein: CSANPSIAGGPLRQFF.

The J gene is TRBJ1-2, the V gene TRBV7-9, with a possible D match to TRBD1 (5 bases). In germline, CDR1 is SEHNR, CDR2 FQNEAQ (reference sequence). There are 14 residues in the CDR3. Trimming removed 1 base at V and 0 bases at J, with 6 bases between. The CDR3 spells CASSLGTTNYGYTF. The CDR3 nucleotides are TGTGCCAGCAGCTTAGGGACAACTAACTATGGCTACACCTTC.